The present entry profiles one T cell receptor beta chain with its context. No cognate antigen has been identified for it. It has no much larger one-base neighbor in the sample; base qualities were not kept. This sample was taken from a study of blood T cell repertoires in COVID-19 (dated by TCRdb to 2020 to 2021). Some background on the complete study: The collaborator samples originated in the United States, Italy and Spain and spanned the acute and convalescent phases of COVID-19. The prospective study material was composed of cDNA or gDNA derived from T cells, B-cell-depleted T cells, or PBMCs. Subjects who had been exposed to COVID-19, were actively infected with it, or had recovered from it provided the deeply sampled blood TCRbeta repertoires that made up the dataset. A freely available public database, intended as a resource for researchers studying the immune response to SARS-CoV-2, is where the repertoires were released. The samples were drawn from the first 160 participants of the ongoing ImmuneRACE study and from some 1,300 subjects provided by 6 global collaborators. The sample metadata nearly always contained a de-identified subject ID, COVID-19 status, age in years and sex. HLA class I and class II types, where available, came from metadata supplied by the sample provider rather than from assay-based typing. Beyond this particular receptor, the publication reports: The quantity of clinical and demographic metadata differed by source and by participant and was supplied without curation.

TCRbeta CDR3 regions were amplified from genomic DNA using the immunoSEQ Assay, a bias-controlled multiplex PCR. The source study handled its data this way. The number of nucleated cells in each sample was estimated by amplification of reference gene primers within the assay. To quantify the absolute abundance of each unique TCRbeta CDR3 rearrangement, sequence reads were collapsed and filtered. For each sample, productive Simpson clonality was calculated as the square root of Simpson's diversity index over productive rearrangements. TCRdb carries this immuneACCESS record with in-frame sequences only. Its versions omit some clonotypes, under half of them owing to an unresolved V gene in the studies checked, with the rest unexplained. V, J and clone size were drawn from that table, and D and trimming were deduced from the DNA. The sample data list approximately 260,000 clones, and about 91% of these were observed just once. 4% to 5% of the sample is taken by the ten largest.

The germline ends are 12 bases apart after V is trimmed by 3 bases and J by 6 bases. The CDR3 runs 13 residues from the cysteine to the phenylalanine. Only the CDR3 portion is preserved as DNA: 39 bases, with reading frame beginning at the first base. According to the germline V gene (reference sequence), CDR1 reads SEHNR and CDR2 reads FQNEAQ. Another Seattle source contributed samples from volunteer blood donors who had recovered from COVID-19. Whole blood was collected in K2EDTA tubes by collaborating institutions according to the institutions' own protocols. For TCRbeta analysis, collaborator samples were shipped as frozen whole blood, as isolated PBMCs, or as DNA extracted from either sample type.

Sample: peripheral blood. The receptor chain draws on TRBV7-9 and TRBJ2-7; the D gene lacks a confident call. This sequence was found in a woman between 35 and 50 years old who had recovered from COVID-19. Read as DNA, the sequence is TGTGCCAGCAGCTTTGCTAGATCTCCCGAGCAGTACTTC. Its amino acids are CASSFARSPEQYF.